This T cell receptor (beta chain) stems from a study of cytomegalovirus exposure and HLA in healthy donors. For this clone: Its antigen is still unknown.

The CDR3 consists of 13 residues. The V end was cut by 6 bases, the J end by 11 bases, with 20 bases between. Germline CDR1 and CDR2: SGHNT and YENEEA. This PCR relied on a set of 60 Vbeta primers and 13 Jbeta primers. Measured with immunoSEQ multiplex PCR; TCRdb has only the in-frame clones, and not every one. Its table records approximately 110,000 clones. Study-wide findings and caveats: In a later analysis, specific HLA alleles were associated with 15,000 to 20,000 TCR beta sequences at a 0.05 false discovery rate. TCR association rates varied by HLA locus in a later analysis, with DRB1 highest and HLA-C lowest. TCR beta chains associated with HLA were, in a later analysis, more clonally expanded than equally common others.

This clonotype originated in a man aged 40-55 years in good health and CMV-seronegative. The sequenced sample consisted of PBMCs. V gene TRBV11-3 combines with J gene TRBJ2-7; TRBD2 is a possible D gene (7 bases). CDR3 amino acids: CASSLAGGAGEYF. Here the CDR3 DNA reads TGTGCCAGCAGTCTAGCTGGGGGGGCGGGGGAGTACTTC.